This T cell receptor (beta chain) was documented in a study of shared clonotypes between healthy human individuals. Points from the study as a whole: The genetic and exposure-history diversity represented was limited by few donors. Against clonotypes common to all four donors, non-shared ones had lower generation probabilities. What naive subsets generally showed was a larger estimated richness than memory subsets showed. A few donors showed sharing of around 5.3% of naive CD4 clonotypes.

The repertoire was sequenced with immunoSEQ multiplex PCR; TCRdb's copy has only in-frame clones and lacks some. This table holds some 1,400,000 clones, roughly 96% found once. To note about this clone: Its antigen is not identified.

The CDR3 is made up of 15 amino acids. Trimming cost V 5 bases and J 1 base; bases outside gene matches: 1. Per germline, CDR1 MNHNS and CDR2 SASEGT. This clonotype originated in a man younger than 45 in good health. The specimen sequenced was naive CD4+ T cells sorted from blood. Regarding subset: CD45RA+ positively selected. The V and J genes are TRBV6-1 and TRBJ2-3; 12 bases agree with TRBD2. CDR3: CASSSSGRGTDTQYF. CDR3 DNA sequence: TGTGCCAGCAGTTCTAGCGGGAGGGGCACAGATACGCAGTATTTT.